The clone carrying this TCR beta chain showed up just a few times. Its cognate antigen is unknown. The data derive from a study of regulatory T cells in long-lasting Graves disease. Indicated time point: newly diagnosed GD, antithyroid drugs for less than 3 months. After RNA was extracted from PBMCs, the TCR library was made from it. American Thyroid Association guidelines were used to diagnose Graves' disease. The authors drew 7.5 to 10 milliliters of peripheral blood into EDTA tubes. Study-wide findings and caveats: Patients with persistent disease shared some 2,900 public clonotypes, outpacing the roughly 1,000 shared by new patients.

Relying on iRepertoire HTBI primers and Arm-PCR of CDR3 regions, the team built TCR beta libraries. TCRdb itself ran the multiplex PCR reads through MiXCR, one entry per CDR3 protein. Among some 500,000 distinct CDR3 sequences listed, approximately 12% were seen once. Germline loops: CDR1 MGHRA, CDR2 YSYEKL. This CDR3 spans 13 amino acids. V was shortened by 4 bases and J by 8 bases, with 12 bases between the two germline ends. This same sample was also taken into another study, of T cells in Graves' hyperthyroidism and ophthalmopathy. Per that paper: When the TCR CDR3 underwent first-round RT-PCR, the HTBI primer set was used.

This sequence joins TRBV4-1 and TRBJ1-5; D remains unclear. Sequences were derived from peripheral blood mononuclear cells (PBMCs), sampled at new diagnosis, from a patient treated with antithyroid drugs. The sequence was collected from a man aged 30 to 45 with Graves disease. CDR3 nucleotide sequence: TGCGCCAGCAGCCCGGACCGGGCGGAGCCCCAGCATTTT. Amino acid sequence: CASSPDRAEPQHF.